This TCR beta chain was recorded in a study of T cell clusters in autoimmune cytopenias. TRB was amplified by touch-down multiplex PCR, primer pools A and B combined. TCRdb re-called the multiplex PCR reads and shows each CDR3 protein once, DNA omitted. Its clone listing holds nearly 7,000 distinct CDR3 sequences. Each sample's input was 250 to 300 ng genomic DNA, some 38,000 genome equivalents. CDR1 is DFQATT, CDR2 SNEGSKA, per germline (reference sequence). The length of the CDR3 is 13 residues. The data were also submitted as part of a second study, on T cell repertoires in aging, cancer and after chemotherapy. That paper states: The repertoire data cannot show anything about immunological memory following chemotherapy.

Sequencing was performed on peripheral blood. This sequence was found in a human donor in good health. V gene TRBV20-1 combines with J gene TRBJ2-3. Here the CDR3 reads CSARDLGRDTQYF.